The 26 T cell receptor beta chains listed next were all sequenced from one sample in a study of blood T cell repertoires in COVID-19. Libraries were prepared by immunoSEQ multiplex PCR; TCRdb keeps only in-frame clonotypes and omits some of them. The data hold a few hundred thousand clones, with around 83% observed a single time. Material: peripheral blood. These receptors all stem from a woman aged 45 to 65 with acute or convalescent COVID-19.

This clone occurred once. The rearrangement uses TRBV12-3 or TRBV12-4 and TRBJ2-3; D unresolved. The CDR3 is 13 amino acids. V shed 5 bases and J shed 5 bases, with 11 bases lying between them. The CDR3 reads CASSELQEDTQYF. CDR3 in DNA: TGTGCCAGCAGTGAACTACAAGAAGATACGCAGTATTTT.

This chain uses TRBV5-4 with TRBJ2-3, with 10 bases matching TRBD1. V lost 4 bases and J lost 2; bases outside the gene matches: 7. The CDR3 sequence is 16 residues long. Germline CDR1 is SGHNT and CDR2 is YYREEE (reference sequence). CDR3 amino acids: CASSLGQGGATDTQYF. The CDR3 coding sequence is TGTGCCAGCAGCCTAGGACAGGGGGGAGCCACAGATACGCAGTATTTT.

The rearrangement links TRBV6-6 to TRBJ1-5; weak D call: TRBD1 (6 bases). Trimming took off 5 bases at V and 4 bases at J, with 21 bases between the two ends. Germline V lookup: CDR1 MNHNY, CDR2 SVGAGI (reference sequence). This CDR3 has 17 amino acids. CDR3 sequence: CASSPGAGAKVNQPQHF. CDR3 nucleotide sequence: TGTGCCAGCAGTCCAGGGGCAGGGGCGAAGGTGAATCAGCCCCAGCATTTT.

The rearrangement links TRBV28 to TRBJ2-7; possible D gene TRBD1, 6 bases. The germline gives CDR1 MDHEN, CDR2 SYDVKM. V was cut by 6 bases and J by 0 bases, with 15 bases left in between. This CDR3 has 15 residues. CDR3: CASSSGQRSSYEQYV. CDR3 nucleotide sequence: TGTGCCAGCAGCTCCGGACAGAGAAGCTCCTACGAGCAGTACGTC.

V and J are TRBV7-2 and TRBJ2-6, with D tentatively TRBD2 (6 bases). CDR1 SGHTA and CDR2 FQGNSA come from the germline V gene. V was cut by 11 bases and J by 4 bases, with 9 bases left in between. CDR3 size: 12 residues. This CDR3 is CAPGEGANVLTF. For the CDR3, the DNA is TGTGCCCCGGGGGAGGGGGCCAACGTCCTGACTTTC.

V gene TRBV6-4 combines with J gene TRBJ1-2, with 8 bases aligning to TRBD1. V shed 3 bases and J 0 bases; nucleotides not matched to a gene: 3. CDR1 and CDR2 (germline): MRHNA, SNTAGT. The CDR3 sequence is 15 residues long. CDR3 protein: CASSDGQGSNYGYTF. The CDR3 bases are TGTGCCAGCAGTGATGGACAGGGTTCTAACTATGGCTACACCTTC.

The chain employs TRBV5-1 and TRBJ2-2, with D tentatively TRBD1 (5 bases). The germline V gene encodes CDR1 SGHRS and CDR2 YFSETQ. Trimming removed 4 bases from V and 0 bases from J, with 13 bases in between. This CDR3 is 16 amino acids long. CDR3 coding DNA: TGCGCCAGCAGCCCGTGGGGCAGAACGAACACCGGGGAGCTGTTTTTT. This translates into CASSPWGRTNTGELFF. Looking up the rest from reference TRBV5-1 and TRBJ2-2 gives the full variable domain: KAGVTQTPRYLIKTRGQQVTLSCSPISGHRSVSWYQQTPGQGLQFLFEYFSETQRNKGNFPGRFSGRQFSNSRSEMNVSTLELGDSALYLCASSPWGRTNTGELFFGEGSRLTVL.

The CDR3 nucleotides read TGTGCCTGGAGTGTTTCCAGGGATCAGCCCCAGCATTTT. Its protein product is CAWSVSRDQPQHF. The chain couples TRBV30 to TRBJ1-5, with D possibly TRBD1 on 5 matching bases. The CDR3 extends over 13 amino acids. Germline CDR1 GTSNPN, CDR2 SVGIG (reference sequence). With 0 bases removed from V and 5 bases from J, the gap between germline ends came to 8 bases.

The CDR3 loop is CASSLGVRTGGGYTF. CDR3 in DNA: TGTGCCAGCAGCCTTGGTGTGAGGACAGGCGGCGGCTACACCTTC. The chain combines TRBV7-9 with TRBJ1-2; 7 bases map to TRBD1. Germline assignment: CDR1 SEHNR and CDR2 FQNEAQ (reference sequence). This CDR3 has 15 amino acids. Losses at the gene ends were 5 bases for V and 8 bases for J; bases not matched to a gene: 14.

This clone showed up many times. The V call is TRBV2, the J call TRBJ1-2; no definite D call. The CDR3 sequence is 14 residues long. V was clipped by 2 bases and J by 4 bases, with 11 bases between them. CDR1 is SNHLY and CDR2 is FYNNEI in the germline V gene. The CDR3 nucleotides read TGTGCCAGCAGTGAATTCACAGCCGGCTATGGCTACACCTTC. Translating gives CASSEFTAGYGYTF.

The CDR3 loop reads CASSQGQGKDEQFF. In DNA form, the CDR3 reads TGTGCCAGCAGCCAGGGACAGGGAAAGGATGAGCAGTTCTTC. This rearrangement joins TRBV3-1 (or the pseudogene TRBV3-2) to TRBJ2-1, with 9 bases matching TRBD1. Germline trimming cut 3 bases from V and 8 bases from J; bases unmatched to any gene: 5. This CDR3 has 14 amino acids. Germline CDR1 and CDR2: LGHDT and YNNKEL (reference sequence).

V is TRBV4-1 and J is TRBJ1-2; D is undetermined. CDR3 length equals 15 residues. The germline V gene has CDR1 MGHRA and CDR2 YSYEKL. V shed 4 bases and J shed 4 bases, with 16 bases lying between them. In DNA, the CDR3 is TGCGCCAGCAGCCCCTTTCATCCAGGAACCTATGGCTACACCTTC. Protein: CASSPFHPGTYGYTF.

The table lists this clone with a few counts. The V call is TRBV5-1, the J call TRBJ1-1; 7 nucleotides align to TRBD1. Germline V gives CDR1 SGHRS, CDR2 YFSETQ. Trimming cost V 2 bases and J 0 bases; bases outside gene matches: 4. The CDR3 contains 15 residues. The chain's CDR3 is CASSLQGSMNTEAFF. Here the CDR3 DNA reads TGCGCCAGCAGCTTACAGGGGTCTATGAACACTGAAGCTTTCTTT.

The CDR3 DNA is TGTGCCAGCAGTAGACCGGGACTAGCGGCCTCCGAGCAGTACTTC. Translation: CASSRPGLAASEQYF. The genes are TRBV6-2 or TRBV6-3 and TRBJ2-7, with 11 nucleotides matching TRBD2. With 5 bases clipped from V and 6 bases from J, the junction kept 9 bases outside the gene matches. This CDR3 comprises 15 residues. Germline V lookup: CDR1 MNHEY, CDR2 SVGEGT.

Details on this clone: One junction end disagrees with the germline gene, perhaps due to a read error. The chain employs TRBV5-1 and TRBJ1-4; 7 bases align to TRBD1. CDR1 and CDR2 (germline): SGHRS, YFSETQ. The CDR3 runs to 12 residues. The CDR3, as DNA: TGCGCCAGCAGCACGGATACAGGGGCACCTCTTTTT. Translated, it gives CASSTDTGAPLF.

CDR3 sequence (DNA): TGTGCCAGCTCGAGTCAGGGCCTTAGCACAGATACGCAGTATTTT. This gives the protein CASSSQGLSTDTQYF. The rearrangement uses TRBV18 and TRBJ2-3, with TRBD1 as a possible D gene (5 bases). Germline-derived CDR1 and CDR2 are KGHSH and LQKENI. V lost 6 bases, J lost 0 bases, and 13 bases lay in between. CDR3 length: 15 residues.

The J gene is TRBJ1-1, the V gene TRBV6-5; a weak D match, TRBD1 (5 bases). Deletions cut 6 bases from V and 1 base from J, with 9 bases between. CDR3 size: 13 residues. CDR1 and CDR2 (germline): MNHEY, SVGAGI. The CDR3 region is CASRGPANTEAFF. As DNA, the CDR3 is TGTGCCAGCAGGGGGCCGGCGAACACTGAAGCTTTCTTT.

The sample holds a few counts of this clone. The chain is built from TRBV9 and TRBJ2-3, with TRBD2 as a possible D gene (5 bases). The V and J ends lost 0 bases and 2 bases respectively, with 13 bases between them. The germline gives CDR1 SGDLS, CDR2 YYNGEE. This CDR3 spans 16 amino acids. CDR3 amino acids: CASSVGGSRATDTQYF. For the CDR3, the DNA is TGTGCCAGCAGCGTAGGAGGGAGTAGAGCCACAGATACGCAGTATTTT.

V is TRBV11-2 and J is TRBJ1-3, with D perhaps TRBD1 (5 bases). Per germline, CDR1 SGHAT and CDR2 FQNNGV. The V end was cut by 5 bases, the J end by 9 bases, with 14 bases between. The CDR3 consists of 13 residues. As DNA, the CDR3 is TGTGCCAGCAGCAATTCAGGGACTAGCACCATATATTTT. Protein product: CASSNSGTSTIYF.

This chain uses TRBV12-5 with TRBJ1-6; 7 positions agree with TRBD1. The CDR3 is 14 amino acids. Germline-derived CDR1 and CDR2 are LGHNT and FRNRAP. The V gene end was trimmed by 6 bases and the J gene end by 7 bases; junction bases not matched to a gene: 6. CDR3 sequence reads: CASGLQGFNSPLHF. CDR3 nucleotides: TGTGCTAGTGGCCTACAGGGGTTCAATTCACCCCTCCACTTT.

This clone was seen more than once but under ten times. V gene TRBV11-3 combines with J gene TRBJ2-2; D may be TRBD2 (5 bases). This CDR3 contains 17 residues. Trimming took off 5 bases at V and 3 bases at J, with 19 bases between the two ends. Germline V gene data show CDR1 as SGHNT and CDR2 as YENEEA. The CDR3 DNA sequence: TGTGCCAGCAGCAGTCGGGGTCGGGAACGTGACACCGGGGAGCTGTTTTTT. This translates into CASSSRGRERDTGELFF.

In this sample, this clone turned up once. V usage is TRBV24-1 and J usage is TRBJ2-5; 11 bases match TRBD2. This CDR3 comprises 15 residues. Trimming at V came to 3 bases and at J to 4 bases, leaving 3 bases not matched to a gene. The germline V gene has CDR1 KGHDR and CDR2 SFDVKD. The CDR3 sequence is CATSDATSGRETQYF. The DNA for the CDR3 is TGTGCCACCAGTGATGCCACTAGCGGGAGAGAGACCCAGTACTTC.

The CDR3 reads CASTSGAGGMDTQYF. In DNA form, the CDR3 reads TGCGCCAGCACTTCGGGGGCGGGGGGGATGGATACGCAGTATTTT. The J gene is TRBJ2-3, the V gene TRBV4-1, with 9 bases fitting TRBD2. The germline V gene encodes CDR1 MGHRA and CDR2 YSYEKL. Trimming took 7 bases from V and 6 from J; bases not matched to a gene: 11. The CDR3 is 15 amino acids.

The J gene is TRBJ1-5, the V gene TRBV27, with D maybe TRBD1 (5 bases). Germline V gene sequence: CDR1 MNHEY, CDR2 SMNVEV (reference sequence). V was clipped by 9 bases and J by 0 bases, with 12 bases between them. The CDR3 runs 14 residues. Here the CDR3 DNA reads TGTGCCAGTGGGGGGGGGAATAGCAATCAGCCCCAGCATTTT. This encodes CASGGGNSNQPQHF.

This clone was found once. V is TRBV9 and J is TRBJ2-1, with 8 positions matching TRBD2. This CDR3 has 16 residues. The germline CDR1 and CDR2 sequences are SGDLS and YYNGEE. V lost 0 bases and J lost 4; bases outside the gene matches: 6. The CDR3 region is CASSVGSGGSYNEQFF. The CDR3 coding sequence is TGTGCCAGCAGCGTAGGGAGCGGGGGTTCATACAATGAGCAGTTCTTC.

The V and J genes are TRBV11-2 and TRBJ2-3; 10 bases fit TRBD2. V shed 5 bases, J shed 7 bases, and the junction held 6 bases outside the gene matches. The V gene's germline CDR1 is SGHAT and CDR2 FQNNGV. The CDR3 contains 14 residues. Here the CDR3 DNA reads TGTGCCAGCAGCCTCCAGCGGGGGGGCCATACGCAGTATTTT. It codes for CASSLQRGGHTQYF.